These 20 T cell receptor beta chains share one sample of origin, sequenced in a study of T cell changes during pregnancy in multiple sclerosis. Measured with immunoSEQ multiplex PCR; TCRdb has only the in-frame clones, and not every one. The data contain 66,000 or so clones, around 90% of them singletons. The source material was CD8+ T cells from peripheral blood mononuclear cells, sampled before pregnancy. Every receptor here comes from a female donor with multiple sclerosis, enrolled in a pregnancy study.

This clone was seen a single time. The rearrangement links TRBV14 to TRBJ2-5; 7 nucleotides match TRBD2. The CDR3 loop spans 16 amino acids. Germline V lookup: CDR1 SGHDN, CDR2 FVKESK. V trimming: 1 base; J trimming: 3 bases; junction bases outside the gene matches: 8. Here the CDR3 DNA reads TGTGCCAGCAGCCAAGTCCTAGGGGACTACAAAGAGACCCAGTACTTC. Protein product: CASSQVLGDYKETQYF. Based on the CDR3 plus reference TRBV14 and TRBJ2-5, the full variable domain is EAGVTQFPSHSVIEKGQTVTLRCDPISGHDNLYWYRRVMGKEIKFLLHFVKESKQDESGMPNNRFLAERTGGTYSTLKVQPAELEDSGVYFCASSQVLGDYKETQYFGPGTRLLVL.

Within the sample, this clone is medium-sized. The gene calls are TRBV5-1 and TRBJ2-7, with TRBD1 matching 8 bases. Germline trimming cut 1 base from V and 5 bases from J; bases unmatched to any gene: 5. The CDR3 contains 14 residues. The germline gives CDR1 SGHRS, CDR2 YFSETQ. The DNA of the CDR3 is TGCGCCAGCAGCTTGACAGGGGGTTTAAACGAGCAGTACTTC. It is translated as CASSLTGGLNEQYF. The full variable domain, completed using reference TRBV5-1 and TRBJ2-7, is KAGVTQTPRYLIKTRGQQVTLSCSPISGHRSVSWYQQTPGQGLQFLFEYFSETQRNKGNFPGRFSGRQFSNSRSEMNVSTLELGDSALYLCASSLTGGLNEQYFGPGTRLTVT.

This clone has more than one count but fewer than ten. This chain uses TRBV7-2 with TRBJ2-1; D may be TRBD1 (5 bases). Germline CDR1 and CDR2: SGHTA and FQGNSA. The V and J ends lost 3 bases and 7 bases respectively, with 10 bases between them. There are 13 residues in the CDR3. The CDR3 loop is CASSLLQVNEQFF. The CDR3 DNA follows: TGTGCCAGCAGCTTGCTACAGGTAAATGAGCAGTTCTTC.

The chain joins TRBV6-1 to TRBJ2-2; D might be TRBD2 (6 bases). Germline lookup yields CDR1 MNHNS and CDR2 SASEGT. V lost 8 bases and J lost 10, with 17 bases in between. The CDR3 is 13 amino acids. The CDR3 sequence: CASWGVGNAELFF. CDR3 in DNA: TGTGCCAGCTGGGGGGTTGGGAACGCGGAGCTGTTTTTT.

V is TRBV13 and J is TRBJ2-5; TRBD1 matches 7 bases. The germline CDR1 and CDR2 sequences are PRHDT and FYEKMQ (reference sequence). The V segment lost 0 bases and the J segment 1 base; nucleotides outside the gene matches: 2. This CDR3 comprises 15 residues. The chain's CDR3 is CASSLGAGGQETQYF. The CDR3, as DNA: TGTGCCAGCAGCTTAGGGGCAGGGGGCCAAGAGACCCAGTACTTC.

V and J are TRBV9 and TRBJ1-5; perhaps TRBD1 as D (6 bases). With 3 bases removed from V and 4 bases from J, the gap between germline ends came to 11 bases. This CDR3 comprises 14 residues. Looked up from germline, CDR1 is SGDLS and CDR2 is YYNGEE. The CDR3 region has the DNA TGTGCCAGCAGCGCCGGACAGTTTAATCAGCCCCAGCATTTT. Protein sequence: CASSAGQFNQPQHF.

This clone was detected once. The genes are TRBV5-1 and TRBJ1-6, with a tentative D call TRBD1 (6 bases). The germline gives CDR1 SGHRS, CDR2 YFSETQ. The CDR3 consists of 17 residues. V was shortened by 0 bases and J by 11 bases, with 21 bases between the two germline ends. The DNA for the CDR3 is TGCGCCAGCAGCTTGGCCCAACTACAGGGCCTTGTGACACCCCTCCACTTT. As protein: CASSLAQLQGLVTPLHF.

V and J are TRBV7-9 and TRBJ2-2; tentative D call: TRBD1 (5 bases). V was trimmed by 5 bases and J by 7 bases, leaving 14 bases between them. From germline, CDR1 is SEHNR and CDR2 FQNEAQ (reference sequence). The CDR3 runs to 14 residues. The CDR3 bases are TGTGCCAGCAGCGGGGCGACGGCCGGCGGGGAGCTGTTTTTT. Amino acids: CASSGATAGGELFF. Together with reference TRBV7-9 and TRBJ2-2, the CDR3 gives the full variable domain: DTGVSQNPRHKITKRGQNVTFRCDPISEHNRLYWYRQTLGQGPEFLTYFQNEAQLEKSRLLSDRFSAERPKGSFSTLEIQRTEQGDSAMYLCASSGATAGGELFFGEGSRLTVL.

A few counts support this clone. The V gene is TRBV27, the J gene TRBJ1-5; 8 nucleotides agree with TRBD1. Looked up from germline, CDR1 is MNHEY and CDR2 is SMNVEV (reference sequence). With 6 bases clipped from V and 0 bases from J, the junction kept 10 bases outside the gene matches. This CDR3 contains 17 residues. The CDR3 reads CASRDGTGAYSNQPQHF. CDR3 sequence (DNA): TGTGCCAGCAGGGATGGGACAGGAGCCTATAGCAATCAGCCCCAGCATTTT.

The chain is built from TRBV13 and TRBJ1-1; 8 bases are a match to TRBD1. Germline CDR1 and CDR2: PRHDT and FYEKMQ (reference sequence). V lost 5 bases and J lost 4; bases outside the gene matches: 6. This CDR3 region has 14 residues. CDR3: CASSQDRAATEAFF. CDR3 in DNA: TGTGCCAGCAGCCAGGACAGGGCGGCCACTGAAGCTTTCTTT.

This clone was observed once. V usage is TRBV6-1 and J usage is TRBJ1-3; a weak D match, TRBD1 (5 bases). This CDR3 region has 16 residues. Trimming took off 1 base at V and 0 bases at J, with 10 bases between the two ends. Germline assignment: CDR1 MNHNS and CDR2 SASEGT. In DNA form, the CDR3 reads TGTGCCAGCAGTGAAGTAGGGGAGGCCTCTGGAAACACCATATATTTT. Its protein is CASSEVGEASGNTIYF.

The V and J genes are TRBV13 and TRBJ2-6, with TRBD1 matching over 7 bases. After removal of 3 bases from V and 0 bases from J, the junction contained 2 bases not matched to a gene. The CDR3 is 16 amino acids. CDR1 PRHDT and CDR2 FYEKMQ come from the germline V gene (reference sequence). The CDR3 DNA reads TGTGCCAGCAGCTTGGGACAGATCTCTGGGGCCAACGTCCTGACTTTC. It codes for CASSLGQISGANVLTF.

This clone was counted only a few times. This chain joins TRBV6-5 and TRBJ1-1; D might be TRBD1 (5 bases). V was cut by 5 bases and J by 8 bases, with 12 bases left in between. Germline loops: CDR1 MNHEY, CDR2 SVGAGI. CDR3 size: 12 residues. CDR3 bases: TGTGCCAGCAGTCCCGGGGGTCTAGAAGCTTTCTTT. The encoded protein is CASSPGGLEAFF.

CDR3 loop: CASSLPETGSVEQYF. In DNA, the CDR3 is TGCGCCAGCAGCTTGCCGGAAACAGGGTCGGTCGAGCAGTACTTC. The V call is TRBV5-1, the J call TRBJ2-7; tentatively, D is TRBD1 (6 bases). V shed 1 base and J shed 6 bases, with 17 bases lying between them. Germline lookup yields CDR1 SGHRS and CDR2 YFSETQ. The CDR3 contains 15 residues. The whole variable domain, filled in from reference TRBV5-1 and TRBJ2-7, reads KAGVTQTPRYLIKTRGQQVTLSCSPISGHRSVSWYQQTPGQGLQFLFEYFSETQRNKGNFPGRFSGRQFSNSRSEMNVSTLELGDSALYLCASSLPETGSVEQYFGPGTRLTVT.

V usage is TRBV9 and J usage is TRBJ1-6; D gene unclear. The CDR3 is 16 residues long. V was cut by 0 bases and J by 7 bases, with 14 bases left in between. Germline-derived CDR1 and CDR2 are SGDLS and YYNGEE. In DNA form, the CDR3 reads TGTGCCAGCAGCGTAGGAACGACGGGGATGAATTCACCCCTCCACTTT. Translated, it gives CASSVGTTGMNSPLHF. Full variable domain (missing parts from reference TRBV9 and TRBJ1-6): DSGVTQTPKHLITATGQRVTLRCSPRSGDLSVYWYQQSLDQGLQFLIQYYNGEERAKGNILERFSAQQFPDLHSELNLSSLELGDSALYFCASSVGTTGMNSPLHFGNGTRLTVT.

The chain carries TRBV27 and TRBJ2-3, with 9 bases that match TRBD2. The length of the CDR3 is 19 residues. V lost 3 bases, J lost 0 bases, and 13 bases stayed unmatched. Germline CDR1 MNHEY, CDR2 SMNVEV (reference sequence). CDR3 region: CASSFKAGGFITSTDTQYF. CDR3 DNA sequence: TGTGCCAGCAGTTTTAAAGCGGGGGGCTTTATTACTAGCACAGATACGCAGTATTTT.

V usage is TRBV9 and J usage is TRBJ2-1; 11 bases match TRBD2. The V and J ends lost 3 bases and 12 bases, in that order; junction bases with no gene match: 11. Germline V gives CDR1 SGDLS, CDR2 YYNGEE. The CDR3 is 15 amino acids. CDR3 bases: TGTGCCAGCAGCGGTAGCGGGGGGGCTGCGTATGGGCAGTTCTTC. Amino acids: CASSGSGGAAYGQFF.

The J gene is TRBJ1-6, the V gene TRBV30; D is ambiguous. The germline V gene has CDR1 GTSNPN and CDR2 SVGIG (reference sequence). The CDR3 totals 17 residues. The V and J ends lost 3 bases and 0 bases respectively, with 15 bases between them. In DNA form, the CDR3 reads TGTGCCTGGAGCGTCGACCTACAGAGCTCCTATAATTCACCCCTCCACTTT. It yields the protein CAWSVDLQSSYNSPLHF.

The chain combines TRBV7-9 with TRBJ2-7, with D tentatively TRBD1 (5 bases). The V end lost 5 bases, the J end lost 2 bases, and 16 bases lay between the germline ends. The CDR3 sequence is 15 residues long. Germline CDR1 and CDR2: SEHNR and FQNEAQ (reference sequence). In nucleotides, the CDR3 is TGTGCCAGCAGCGTGGGCGAGACAGCAACCTACGAGCAGTACTTC. It specifies CASSVGETATYEQYF.

The rearrangement joins TRBV7-6 to TRBJ2-1; 11 nucleotides line up with TRBD2. This CDR3 is 19 amino acids long. J lost 3 bases, V lost 2 bases, and 12 bases had no gene match. Germline V gene data show CDR1 as SGHVS and CDR2 as FNYEAQ. The CDR3 loop is CASSLTSTSGAHFYNEQFF. CDR3 coding DNA: TGTGCCAGCAGCTTAACTTCGACTAGCGGGGCTCATTTCTACAATGAGCAGTTCTTC.